This paragraph covers one TCR beta chain sequence. There is no known antigen for this receptor. Base-call qualities are not available, and no considerably larger clone is one nucleotide away. Library creation used the immunoSEQ multiplex PCR assay. For the multiplex PCR, a mixture combining 60 forward primers for TCR Vbeta segments and 13 reverse primers for TCR Jbeta segments was used. The CDR3 region of rearranged TCR beta genes was amplified from genomic DNA by a multiplex PCR assay. Amplified TCR beta libraries were sequenced as 87-base-pair reads on the Illumina HiSeq System. From the authors' description of their analysis: A later analysis counted 65 million to 90 million unique TCR beta chains across the 550 to 700 repertoires, and 10 million to 12 million of these chains were shared by at least two donors. A nearest-neighbor algorithm error-corrected the raw reads and collapsed the reads into unique sequences, merging closely related sequences to remove PCR and sequencing errors. To assign V, D and J gene segments, CDR3 sequences were aligned to IMGT reference sequences. Each retained sequence needed at least a six-nucleotide match to both a V gene segment and a J gene segment. A rearrangement was called productive if the CDR3 had no stop codons and remained in frame with V and J, and every other rearrangement was called non-productive. CDR3 was defined according to IMGT convention as the region running from the second conserved V-encoded cysteine to the conserved J-encoded phenylalanine. In an earlier analysis of around 640 of the donors, sequences lacking an unambiguous match to a single V gene segment were excluded. In an earlier analysis of 587 of the donors, V segments were called functional above 56.7% productive rearrangements and were called segregating when the between-donor standard deviation exceeded 5%. A statistical classification framework was developed to diagnose cytomegalovirus status using the catalog of TCR beta chain sequences. In a later analysis, V and J genes were assigned by comparing TCR nucleotide sequences against IMGT/GENE-DB human TR gene sequences. In a later analysis, CDR3 sequences and most-parsimonious VDJ recombination scenarios were assigned using the TCRdist pipeline. In a later analysis, each TCR beta chain was defined by its CDR3 amino acid sequence together with its V-gene family, and reads without a unique V-gene family were excluded. To address suspected cross-contamination and a sequencing artifact, a later analysis removed 450 to 700 highly shared, low-generation-probability nucleotide sequences. In a later analysis, a clonal expansion index was calculated for each public chain from normalized within-repertoire ranks of inferred template counts. In a later analysis, generation probabilities were computed using a VDJ recombination model fitted to out-of-frame rearrangements, and the results were checked against IGoR. A later analysis scored TCR-TCR, TCR-HLA and TCR-CMV co-occurrence with hypergeometric tests, applying a repertoire-size bias correction to TCR pairs. False discovery rates were estimated in a later analysis by permuting HLA or CMV assignments 20 times. In a later analysis, co-occurring TCRs were grouped using DBSCAN, and TCRdist sequence similarity was added for clustering within HLA-allele-positive subsets. For co-occurrence clustering, repertoires with fewer than 30,000 or more than 120,000 public chains were excluded, along with 5 or 6 repertoires with anomalous nucleotide sharing. Here the immuneACCESS table is served through TCRdb, limited to in-frame sequences with V and J called. Missing clones are a known gap in these copies; in checked studies unresolved V genes cover under half, and the rest lacks a known reason. Clone size and the V and J calls come from that table; the DNA yielded D and trimming. Present in this sample are hundreds of thousands of clones, 65% to 75% of which were seen just once. The ten largest clones capture roughly 1.9% of the sample.

This sample is part of a study of cytomegalovirus exposure and HLA in healthy donors (dated by TCRdb to between 2016 and 2019). Background on the whole study: In an earlier analysis of approximately 500 of the donors, around 300 Gb of sequence data and roughly 100 million unique TCR beta sequences from about 190 million T cells were reported. Typing coverage varied by locus: roughly 620-640 donors for A, B, C, DRB1 and DQB1; 522 for DQA1; 606 for DPA1; roughly 450 for DPB1. A later analysis re-examined previously published TCR beta repertoires from more than 550 donors and added high-resolution HLA genotyping to investigate patterns of TCR occurrence. All discovery cohort repertoires had been generated on a single sequencing platform. The study profiled the T cell repertoires of 500 to 800 subjects by immunosequencing and related them to cytomegalovirus serostatus. The genetic ancestry cluster associated with self-reported Caucasian donors included around 76% of the roughly 380 genotyped donors. Genome-wide SNP genotypes for about 65% of the roughly 670 donors were used in a later genetic analysis, which treated that subset as a discovery cohort. In an earlier analysis of several hundred of the donors, high-throughput TCR beta sequencing was used to judge whether each TCR beta V gene segment behaved as functional or pseudogenic. About 300 gigabases of sequencing data and approximately 91 million unique TCR sequences made up an early release that covered 500 to 700 HLA-typed donors. Rather than using new phenotypic data, the later analysis identified candidate immune exposures from TCR beta sequences and from how often those sequences occurred across donors. To predict cytomegalovirus infection status, the study brought together high-throughput TCR immunosequencing, statistical association of individual TCRs with disease status, and machine learning. Both class I and class II loci were covered by HLA typing, at four-digit resolution. The aim of the study was to test whether cataloging public T cell receptors could identify signatures of past pathogen exposure. A handful of DR-DQ haplotypes were handled as single units for association and clustering because linkage in the cohort was strong. On average, roughly 250,000 unique TCR beta nucleotide sequences were sequenced per donor among several hundred genotyped donors of the cohort, with 15% to 20% of those sequences being non-productive. In addition to the first cohort of several hundred subjects, a separate validation cohort of 130 or so different subjects was used. Donor age, sex, ethnicity and CMV serostatus were compiled together with the repertoire data.

The cohort consisted of 650 to 700 healthy bone marrow donors. All cohort members were sampled while nominally healthy, although unrecorded immune exposures were likely present. The donor was CMV seronegative and was included in the group of a few hundred seronegative cohort members. Every donor gave a peripheral blood sample, and the peripheral blood mononuclear cells from that sample were used for TCR beta sequencing. Genomic DNA extraction from the blood cell samples was performed with the Qiagen DNeasy Blood Extraction Kit. Its CDR3 holds 14 amino acids, cysteine through phenylalanine. CDR3 DNA only is kept here, 42 bases in frame from base 1. CDR1 and CDR2 are drawn from the germline V gene: SGHNT, YENEEA. Trimming removed 3 bases from V and 1 base from J; the gene matches leave 1 base unexplained. Overall study outcomes, separate from this receptor: Fewer than 20 rarely observed V segments, including chromosome 9 orphons, were excluded from the earlier analysis of approximately 500 of the donors because counts were too low. In a later analysis, TCR association rates were found to vary across HLA loci, with the most associated TCRs seen for DRB1 alleles and the fewest for HLA-C alleles. The only immune exposure information available for the cohort was CMV serostatus. Compared with equally common non-associated chains, HLA-associated TCR beta chains in a later analysis were more clonally expanded and had lower generation probabilities. HLA typing was unavailable for some donors at each locus, so association tests used only the typed subset. The study listed 164 TCR beta chains as associated with cytomegalovirus. The classifier was reported to diagnose cytomegalovirus status with high specificity and sensitivity in both the original cohort and the validation cohort. The presence/absence analyses assumed that sequencing depth was roughly uniform across donors, and that assumption may not be true. Most CMV-associated TCR beta chains appeared to be HLA-restricted in a later analysis, and the HLA associations seemed to be driven largely by CMV exposure. Strong co-occurrence of HLA alleles, especially DR and DQ, made assigning TCR associations to individual alleles difficult. An earlier analysis of around 600 of the donors showed that most TCR beta V segments appeared in productive rearrangements either about 90% or about 30% of the time, which broadly matched IMGT annotations. Some IMGT-functional V segments, including TRBV6-2 and TRBV6-3, could not be distinguished by the 87-base-pair reads and were therefore excluded. Correlated functional status among segregating V segments might be attributable to linkage disequilibrium, but an unknown experimental factor could not be ruled out. In vitro tests confirmed that a few of the cytomegalovirus-associated TCR beta chains recognize cytomegalovirus antigens. The cohort was sequenced for TCR beta chains only, and without alpha or paired-chain data the features that could be detected were limited. V-gene and J-gene trimming of TCR beta chains was associated with a missense DCLRE1C variant in a later genetic analysis, and the association was replicated in an independent cohort. A group of highly shared sequence variants was considered likely to be a technical artifact of the sequencing pipeline. It was suggested by the authors that the approach could potentially be generalized to other disease states and immunological phenotypes. In a later analysis, several top co-occurrence clusters were reported to appear linked to parvovirus B19, influenza, CMV and Epstein-Barr virus. While some public TCRs were present in many individuals, most TCR sequences turned up only very rarely across donors. At a false discovery rate of 0.05, a later analysis linked some 18,000 TCR beta sequences to specific HLA alleles. Compared with the roughly 670-donor mean, donors in an Asian-associated ancestry cluster had fewer N-insertions in productive TCRs, according to a later genetic analysis. A further reported finding was that TCR beta sequences accurately predicted the HLA-A and HLA-B alleles for most subjects in the first cohort.

This TCR derives from a woman aged 30 to 39 in good health and CMV-seronegative. This chain is built from TRBV11-3 and TRBJ1-1; TRBD1 matches 8 bases in the middle. Sequenced sample: PBMCs. The CDR3 protein: CASSLQGANTEAFF. In nucleotides, the sequence is TGTGCCAGCAGCTTGCAGGGGGCGAACACTGAAGCTTTCTTT.